The clone carrying this T cell receptor beta chain was recorded many times. What was amplified from RNA transcripts were TCR beta CDR3 regions. The TCR CDR3 first-round RT-PCR relied on the HTBI primer set. TCRdb independently ran MiXCR on the multiplex PCR reads; one entry per CDR3 protein. The table lists about 420,000 distinct CDR3 sequences, around 15% of them singletons. The entry originates in a study of T cells in Graves' hyperthyroidism and ophthalmopathy. CDR1 is KGHSH, CDR2 LQKENI, per germline. V lost 7 bases and J lost 3, with 12 bases in between. This CDR3 spans 13 amino acids. The rearrangement uses TRBV18 and TRBJ2-5; D possibly corresponds to TRBD2 (6 bases). This receptor was identified in a woman younger than 30 with Graves' hyperthyroidism. The sequenced sample consisted of blood. CDR3 amino acids: CASFLGGKETQYF. The CDR3 DNA is TGTGCCAGCTTCCTCGGCGGGAAAGAGACCCAGTACTTC.